This T cell receptor (beta chain) comes out of a study of blood T cell repertoires in COVID-19 (dated by TCRdb to 2020 to 2022). The study in broad terms: Collaborator samples came from the United States, Italy and Spain and covered acute and convalescent phases of COVID-19. Samples were obtained from the ongoing ImmuneRACE study (first 160 participants) and from approximately 1,200 subjects provided by 6 global collaborators. A de-identified subject ID, COVID-19 status, age in years and sex were almost always included in the sample metadata. Subjects who had been exposed to COVID-19, were actively infected with it, or had recovered from it provided the deeply sampled blood TCRbeta repertoires that made up the dataset. The prospective study material was composed of cDNA or gDNA derived from T cells, B-cell-depleted T cells, or PBMCs. A freely available public database, intended as a resource for researchers studying the immune response to SARS-CoV-2, is where the repertoires were released. HLA class I and class II types, where available, came from metadata supplied by the sample provider rather than from assay-based typing. General conclusions and limits of the study: Clinical and demographic metadata were provided uncurated, with the amount varying by source and participant.

In the prospective study, participants were roughly 18 to 95 years old, resided in 24 geographic areas of the United States, and were enrolled through a virtual design. Cohort assignment in the prospective study relied on participant-reported clinical history from a screening survey and a study questionnaire. Exposed participants were defined as having been in contact with someone with a PCR-confirmed or clinician-diagnosed COVID-19 case within 2 weeks of study entry. In the prospective study, whole blood, serum and a nasopharyngeal or oropharyngeal swab were collected from each participant by mobile phlebotomists. Over an approximately two-month period, participants in the prospective study had the option of providing additional blood draws and questionnaires. Prospective study blood samples were shipped either frozen or at room temperature before DNA extraction. CDR3 length: 15 amino acids, cysteine to phenylalanine. Only the CDR3 part of the read is kept: 45 bases, read in frame from the first base. For CDR1 and CDR2, the germline V gene (reference sequence) lists MNHEY and SMNVEV. Germline trimming amounts to 0 bases on V and 10 bases on J, with 6 as the count of junction bases outside the gene matches.

TCRbeta CDR3 regions were amplified from genomic DNA using the immunoSEQ Assay, a bias-controlled multiplex PCR. Per the authors' processing: The number of nucleated cells in each sample was estimated by amplification of reference gene primers within the assay. Sequence reads were collapsed and filtered to measure the absolute abundance of every unique TCRbeta CDR3 rearrangement. For each sample, productive Simpson clonality was calculated by taking the square root of Simpson's diversity index across productive rearrangements. What TCRdb holds here is the immuneACCESS table cut down to in-frame rearrangements. Part of the clones is not present; checked against another copy, under half of the missing clones reflect an unresolved V gene, and the others are unexplained. That table supplies the V and J calls and clone size; D and trimming were determined from the DNA. The sample profile shows roughly 200,000 clones; 86% of them were found once. The top ten constitute roughly 4% of the sample.

As regards this clone: Its binding antigen is unknown. Qualities for individual bases were not recorded, and no much larger clone is one base off.

Sequenced material: PBMCs or T cells enriched from blood (not recorded which). The rearrangement joined TRBV27 to TRBJ1-6, with 7 bases aligning to TRBD1. This clonotype originated in a woman under 40 who had been exposed to COVID-19. The CDR3 corresponds to CASSLSWQGDSPLHF. The bases read TGTGCCAGCAGTTTATCGTGGCAGGGGGACTCACCCCTCCACTTT.